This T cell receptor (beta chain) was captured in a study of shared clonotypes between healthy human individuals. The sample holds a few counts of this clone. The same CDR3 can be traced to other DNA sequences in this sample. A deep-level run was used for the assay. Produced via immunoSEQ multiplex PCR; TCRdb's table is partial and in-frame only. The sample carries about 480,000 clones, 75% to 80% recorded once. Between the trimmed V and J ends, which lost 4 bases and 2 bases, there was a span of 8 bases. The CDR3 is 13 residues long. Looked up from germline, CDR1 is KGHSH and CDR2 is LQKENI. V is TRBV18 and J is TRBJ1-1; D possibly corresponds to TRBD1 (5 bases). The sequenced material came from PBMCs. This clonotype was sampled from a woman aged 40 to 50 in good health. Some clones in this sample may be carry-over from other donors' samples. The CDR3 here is CASSRGDNTEAFF. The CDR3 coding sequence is TGTGCCAGCTCACGGGGGGATAACACTGAAGCTTTCTTT. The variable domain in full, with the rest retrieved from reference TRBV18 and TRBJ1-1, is NAGVMQNPRHLVRRRGQEARLRCSPMKGHSHVYWYRQLPEEGLKFMVYLQKENIIDESGMPKERFSAEFPKEGPSILRIQQVVRGDSAAYFCASSRGDNTEAFFGQGTRLTVV.